These 6 T cell receptor beta chains originate from one sample sequenced in a study of blood T cell repertoires in COVID-19. Assay used: immunoSEQ multiplex PCR; TCRdb lists only in-frame clones, some missing. In the table there are just under 90,000 clones, roughly 70% of which are singletons. Source material: peripheral blood. Source of these receptors: a woman of 80 years or more with acute or convalescent COVID-19.

The chain links TRBV29-1 to TRBJ1-1; the match to TRBD1 covers 7 bases. This CDR3 has 11 amino acids. Germline CDR1 and CDR2: SQVTM and ANQGSEA. V was pared by 8 bases and J by 7 bases, with 7 bases of the junction left unmatched. Here the CDR3 reads CSITGDFEAFF. Written as DNA, the CDR3 is TGCAGCATAACAGGGGACTTTGAAGCTTTCTTT.

J is TRBJ1-2 and V is TRBV6-5, with D uncertain. Germline V gene lookup returns CDR1 MNHEY and CDR2 SVGAGI. The V end lost 6 bases, the J end lost 6 bases, and 14 bases lay between the germline ends. The CDR3 has 13 residues. The CDR3 bases are TGTGCCAGCAGGCAGAACCTGGTGGATGGCTACACCTTC. Protein sequence: CASRQNLVDGYTF.

The gene calls are TRBV19 and TRBJ2-3; 8 bases are a match to TRBD2. Germline CDR1 is LNHDA and CDR2 is SQIVND (reference sequence). V lost 4 bases, J lost 2 bases, and 8 bases stayed unmatched. The CDR3 extends over 16 amino acids. In DNA, the CDR3 is TGTGCCAGTAGTACGCGAGCGGGGGACCCCACAGATACGCAGTATTTT. Amino acids: CASSTRAGDPTDTQYF.

The chain carries TRBV7-8 and TRBJ2-1, with 13 bases that match TRBD2. The CDR3 is 17 amino acids. The V segment lost 5 bases and the J segment 5 bases; nucleotides outside the gene matches: 9. CDR1 and CDR2 from the germline V gene are SGHVS and FQNEAQ. The CDR3 coding sequence is TGTGCCAGCAGCGCAAGACTAGCGGGGGGCCTCGACAATGAGCAGTTCTTC. Protein product: CASSARLAGGLDNEQFF.

This rearrangement joins TRBV5-1 to TRBJ1-4; 7 bases align to TRBD1. The CDR3 runs to 15 residues. CDR1 is SGHRS, CDR2 YFSETQ, per germline. V lost 4 bases, J lost 2 bases, and 5 bases stayed unmatched. The CDR3: CASSLGQATNEKLFF. CDR3 in DNA: TGCGCCAGCAGCCTAGGACAGGCGACTAATGAAAAACTGTTTTTT.

The chain recombines TRBV9 with TRBJ2-7, with unresolved D. CDR1 is SGDLS and CDR2 is YYNGEE in the germline V gene. Trimming removed 3 bases at V and 3 bases at J, with 7 bases between. The CDR3 extends over 12 amino acids. CDR3 nucleotides: TGTGCCAGCAGCGGCCCAGGCTACGAGCAGTACTTC. Encoded protein: CASSGPGYEQYF. Full variable domain (rest looked up from reference TRBV9 and TRBJ2-7): DSGVTQTPKHLITATGQRVTLRCSPRSGDLSVYWYQQSLDQGLQFLIQYYNGEERAKGNILERFSAQQFPDLHSELNLSSLELGDSALYFCASSGPGYEQYFGPGTRLTVT.